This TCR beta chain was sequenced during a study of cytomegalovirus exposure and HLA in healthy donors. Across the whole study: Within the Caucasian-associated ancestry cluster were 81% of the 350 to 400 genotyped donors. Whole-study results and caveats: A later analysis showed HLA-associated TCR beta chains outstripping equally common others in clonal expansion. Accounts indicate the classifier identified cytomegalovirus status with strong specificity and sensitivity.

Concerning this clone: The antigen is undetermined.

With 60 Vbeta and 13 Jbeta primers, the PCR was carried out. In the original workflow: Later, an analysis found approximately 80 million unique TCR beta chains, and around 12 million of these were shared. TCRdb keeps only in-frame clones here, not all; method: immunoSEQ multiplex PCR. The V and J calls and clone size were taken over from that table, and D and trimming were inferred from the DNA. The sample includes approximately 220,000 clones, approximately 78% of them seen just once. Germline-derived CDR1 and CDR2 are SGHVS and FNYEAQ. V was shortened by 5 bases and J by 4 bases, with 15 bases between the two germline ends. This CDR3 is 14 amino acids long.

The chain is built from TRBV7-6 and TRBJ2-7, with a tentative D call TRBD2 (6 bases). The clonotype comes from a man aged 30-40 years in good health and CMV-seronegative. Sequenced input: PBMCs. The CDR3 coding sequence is TGTGCCAGCAGCCCCCGTATGGGGGGTTACGAGCAGTACTTC. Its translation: CASSPRMGGYEQYF. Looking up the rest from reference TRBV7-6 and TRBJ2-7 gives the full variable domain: GAGVSQSPRYKVTKRGQDVALRCDPISGHVSLYWYRQALGQGPEFLTYFNYEAQQDKSGLPNDRFSAERPEGSISTLTIQRTEQRDSAMYRCASSPRMGGYEQYFGPGTRLTVT.